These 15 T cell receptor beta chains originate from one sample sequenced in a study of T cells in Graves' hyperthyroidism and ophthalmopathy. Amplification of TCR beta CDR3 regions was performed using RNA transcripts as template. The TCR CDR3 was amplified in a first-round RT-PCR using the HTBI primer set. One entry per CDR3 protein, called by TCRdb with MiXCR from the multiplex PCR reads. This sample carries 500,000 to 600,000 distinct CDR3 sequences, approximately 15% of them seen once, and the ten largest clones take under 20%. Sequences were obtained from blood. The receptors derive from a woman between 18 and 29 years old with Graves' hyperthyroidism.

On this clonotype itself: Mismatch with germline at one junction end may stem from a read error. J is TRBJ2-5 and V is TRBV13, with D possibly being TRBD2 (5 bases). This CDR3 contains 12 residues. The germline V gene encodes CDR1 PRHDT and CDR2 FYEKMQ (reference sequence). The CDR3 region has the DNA TGCGCCAGCAGCTTGACGTCCGAGGGCCAGTACTTC. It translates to CASSLTSEGQYF.

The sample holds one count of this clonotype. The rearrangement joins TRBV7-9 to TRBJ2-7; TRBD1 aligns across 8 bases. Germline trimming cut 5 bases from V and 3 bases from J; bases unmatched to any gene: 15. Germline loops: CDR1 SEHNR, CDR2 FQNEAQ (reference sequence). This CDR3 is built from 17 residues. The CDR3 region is CASSQVYSGTGVYEQYF. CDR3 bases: TGTGCCAGCAGCCAGGTGTACTCCGGGACAGGAGTCTACGAGCAGTACTTC.

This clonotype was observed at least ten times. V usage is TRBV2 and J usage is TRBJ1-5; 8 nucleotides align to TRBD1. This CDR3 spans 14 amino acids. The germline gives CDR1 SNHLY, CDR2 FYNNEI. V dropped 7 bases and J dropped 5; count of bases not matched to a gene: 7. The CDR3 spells CASNLGQGDQPQHF. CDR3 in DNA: TGTGCCAGCAACTTAGGACAGGGAGATCAGCCCCAGCATTTT.

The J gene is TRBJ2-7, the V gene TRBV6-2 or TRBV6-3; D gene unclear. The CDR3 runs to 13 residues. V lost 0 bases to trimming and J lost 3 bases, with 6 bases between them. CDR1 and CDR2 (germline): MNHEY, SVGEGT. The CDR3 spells CASSYSDVYEQYF. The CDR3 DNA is TGTGCCAGCAGTTACTCGGACGTCTACGAGCAGTACTTC.

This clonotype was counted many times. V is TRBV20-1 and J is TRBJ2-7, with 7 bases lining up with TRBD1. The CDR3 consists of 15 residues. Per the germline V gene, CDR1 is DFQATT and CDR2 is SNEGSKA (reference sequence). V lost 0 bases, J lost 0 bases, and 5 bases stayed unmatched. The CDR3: CSARDQGEFSYEQYF. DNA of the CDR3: TGCAGTGCTAGAGATCAGGGGGAATTCTCCTACGAGCAGTACTTC.

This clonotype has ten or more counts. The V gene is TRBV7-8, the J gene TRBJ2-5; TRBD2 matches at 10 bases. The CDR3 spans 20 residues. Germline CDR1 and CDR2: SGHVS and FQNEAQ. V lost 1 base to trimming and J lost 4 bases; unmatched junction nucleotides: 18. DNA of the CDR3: TGTGCCAGCAGCTTAGGAAGTGTCGCATCTAGCGGGAGAACGAGAGAGACCCAGTACTTC. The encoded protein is CASSLGSVASSGRTRETQYF.

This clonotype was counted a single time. CDR3 coding DNA: TGCGCCAGCTTTGGGGATAGACAGGTCGACTCTGGAAACACCATATATTTT. This gives the protein CASFGDRQVDSGNTIYF. The chain combines TRBV10-1 with TRBJ1-3, with D maybe TRBD1 (6 bases). The CDR3 is 17 amino acids. Per the germline V gene, CDR1 is WNHNN and CDR2 is SYGVQD (reference sequence). With 8 bases removed from V and 0 bases from J, the gap between germline ends came to 20 bases.

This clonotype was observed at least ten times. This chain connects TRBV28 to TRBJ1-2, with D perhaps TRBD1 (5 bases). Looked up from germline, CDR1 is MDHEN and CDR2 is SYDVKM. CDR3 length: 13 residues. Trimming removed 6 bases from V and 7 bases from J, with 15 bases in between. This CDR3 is CASRFTGISGYTF. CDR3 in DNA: TGTGCCAGCAGATTTACAGGAATTAGTGGCTACACCTTC.

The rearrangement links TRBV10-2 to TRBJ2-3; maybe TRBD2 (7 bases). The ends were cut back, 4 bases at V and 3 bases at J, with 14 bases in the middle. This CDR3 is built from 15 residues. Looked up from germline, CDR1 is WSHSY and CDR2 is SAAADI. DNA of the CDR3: TGCGCCAGCAGTGTCACGGGGGGCGCGACAGATACGCAGTATTTT. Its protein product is CASSVTGGATDTQYF.

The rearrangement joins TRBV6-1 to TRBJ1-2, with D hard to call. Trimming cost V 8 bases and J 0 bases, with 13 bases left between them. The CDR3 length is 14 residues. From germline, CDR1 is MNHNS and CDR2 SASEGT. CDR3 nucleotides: TGTGCCAGCTGGCGGGGTGATACTAACTATGGCTACACCTTC. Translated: CASWRGDTNYGYTF.

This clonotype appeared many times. The CDR3 protein is CASSLRGQGLHEQFF. The CDR3 coding sequence is TGTGCCAGCAGCTTGCGGGGACAGGGTCTGCATGAGCAGTTCTTC. The chain joins TRBV7-8 to TRBJ2-1, with 9 bases matching TRBD1. Germline V gene data show CDR1 as SGHVS and CDR2 as FQNEAQ. The CDR3 is made up of 15 amino acids. The V segment lost 3 bases and the J segment 8 bases; nucleotides outside the gene matches: 8.

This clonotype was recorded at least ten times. The CDR3 loop is CASSFGRSNQPQHF. CDR3 DNA sequence: TGTGCCAGCAGCTTCGGCCGGAGCAATCAGCCCCAGCATTTT. The chain uses TRBV7-2 and TRBJ1-5; no definite D call. The CDR3 runs to 14 residues. The germline V and J ends were trimmed by 3 bases and 1 base, with 7 bases remaining between them. Germline V CDR1 and CDR2: SGHTA, FQGNSA.

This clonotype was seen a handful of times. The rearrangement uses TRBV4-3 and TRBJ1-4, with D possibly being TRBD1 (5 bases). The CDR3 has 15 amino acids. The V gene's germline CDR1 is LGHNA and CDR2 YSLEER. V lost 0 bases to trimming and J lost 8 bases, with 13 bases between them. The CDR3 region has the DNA TGCGCCAGCAGCCAAGAGGGGGAAATGGGGGAAAAACTGTTTTTT. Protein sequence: CASSQEGEMGEKLFF.

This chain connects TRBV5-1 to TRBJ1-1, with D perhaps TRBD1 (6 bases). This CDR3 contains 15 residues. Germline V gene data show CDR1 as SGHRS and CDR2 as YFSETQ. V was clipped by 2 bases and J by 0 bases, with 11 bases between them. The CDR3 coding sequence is TGCGCCAGCAGCTTTACAGGGATGATGAACACTGAAGCTTTCTTT. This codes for CASSFTGMMNTEAFF.

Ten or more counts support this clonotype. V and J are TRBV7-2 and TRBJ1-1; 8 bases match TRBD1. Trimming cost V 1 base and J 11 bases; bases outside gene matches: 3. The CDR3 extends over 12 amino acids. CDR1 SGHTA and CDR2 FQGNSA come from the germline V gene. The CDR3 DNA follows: TGTGCCAGCAGCTTAGGGACAGGGTGGGCTTTCTTT. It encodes CASSLGTGWAFF.